These 16 T cell receptor beta chains were all obtained from the same sample, sequenced in a study of cytomegalovirus exposure and HLA in healthy donors. In the PCR, 60 Vbeta and 13 Jbeta primers were used. The data were produced by immunoSEQ multiplex PCR, yet TCRdb's version contains in-frame clones alone and is incomplete. The data show 100,000 to 150,000 clones, 75% to 85% seen once. The sequencing input was PBMCs. The receptors come from a young man in good health and CMV-seropositive.

CDR3 loop: CAISESIVGRVSDDTEAFF. The DNA of the CDR3 is TGTGCCATCAGTGAGTCGATAGTTGGGAGGGTGAGTGATGACACTGAAGCTTTCTTT. V usage is TRBV10-3 and J usage is TRBJ1-1; the D is unclear. Germline CDR1 is ENHRY and CDR2 is SYGVKD. V lost 0 bases, J lost 3 bases, and 23 bases lay in between. This CDR3 spans 19 amino acids.

This clone was observed a handful of times. The chain joins TRBV10-3 to TRBJ1-1, with a tentative D call TRBD1 (6 bases). V shed 1 base and J shed 1 base, with 10 bases lying between them. The CDR3 sequence is 15 residues long. Germline loops: CDR1 ENHRY, CDR2 SYGVKD. CDR3 DNA sequence: TGTGCCATCAGTGAGTGGGACACGGGGAACACTGAAGCTTTCTTT. Encoded protein: CAISEWDTGNTEAFF.

The chain employs TRBV5-1 and TRBJ2-1, with D uncertain. The CDR3 is 13 residues long. V lost 2 bases and J lost 5, with 8 bases in between. Per germline, CDR1 SGHRS and CDR2 YFSETQ. The CDR3 nucleotides are TGCGCCAGCAGCTTAGTAACAAACAATGAGCAGTTCTTC. This sequence encodes CASSLVTNNEQFF.

The CDR3 nucleotides are TGTGCCAGCTCACCCACCCCCGGCGGGGGCCGCGTGAACACTGAAGCTTTCTTT. It encodes CASSPTPGGGRVNTEAFF. The gene calls are TRBV18 and TRBJ1-1; the D gene is possibly TRBD1 (6 bases). The CDR3 contains 18 residues. V gave up 3 bases and J gave up 0 bases, with 20 bases separating them. Per the germline V gene, CDR1 is KGHSH and CDR2 is LQKENI.

The chain links TRBV19 to TRBJ2-2; D is uncertain. The CDR3 has 14 amino acids. Germline loops: CDR1 LNHDA, CDR2 SQIVND (reference sequence). V lost 3 bases, J lost 1 base, and 6 bases lay in between. CDR3 sequence (DNA): TGTGCCAGTAGTATGGGCGTGAACACCGGGGAGCTGTTTTTT. Amino acid sequence: CASSMGVNTGELFF. The entire variable domain, with the rest obtained from reference TRBV19 and TRBJ2-2, is as follows: DGGITQSPKYLFRKEGQNVTLSCEQNLNHDAMYWYRQDPGQGLRLIYYSQIVNDFQKGDIAEGYSVSREKKESFPLTVTSAQKNPTAFYLCASSMGVNTGELFFGEGSRLTVL.

This clone was detected only a few times. The gene calls are TRBV2 and TRBJ2-7; D is perhaps TRBD2 (6 bases). V gave up 5 bases and J gave up 3 bases, with 14 bases separating them. Germline values: CDR1 SNHLY, CDR2 FYNNEI. CDR3 size: 14 residues. This CDR3 is CASSIGGDGYEQYF. In nucleotides, the CDR3 is TGTGCCAGCAGTATAGGCGGGGACGGCTACGAGCAGTACTTC.

The chain uses TRBV27 and TRBJ2-7; TRBD1 matches 10 bases. Germline-derived CDR1 and CDR2 are MNHEY and SMNVEV (reference sequence). The CDR3 runs to 15 residues. V was pared by 7 bases and J by 0 bases, with 6 bases of the junction left unmatched. The CDR3 bases are TGTGCCAGCAAGTGGGGACAGGGGCACTCCTACGAGCAGTACTTC. It is translated as CASKWGQGHSYEQYF.

This sequence joins TRBV30 and TRBJ2-7, with TRBD1 as a possible D gene (6 bases). The CDR3 sequence is 11 residues long. Trimming stripped 7 bases from V and 6 bases from J, with 13 bases between. Germline V lookup: CDR1 GTSNPN, CDR2 SVGIG (reference sequence). The CDR3 DNA reads as TGTGCCTCCTCAAAAGGGGGCGAGCAGTACTTC. Its translation: CASSKGGEQYF.

This sequence joins TRBV5-1 and TRBJ2-1; TRBD2 matches at 15 bases. Germline assignment: CDR1 SGHRS and CDR2 YFSETQ. V was clipped by 4 bases and J by 3 bases; unmatched bases: 8. The CDR3 sequence is 18 residues long. The CDR3 reads CASSPLGLAGGHYNEQFF. CDR3 DNA sequence: TGCGCCAGCAGCCCCCTGGGACTAGCGGGGGGCCACTACAATGAGCAGTTCTTC.

Of note for this clone: A read error may account for a junction end that differs from germline. This sequence joins TRBV7-9 and TRBJ1-2, with TRBD1 identical over 12 bases. Germline lookup yields CDR1 SEHNR and CDR2 FQNEAQ (reference sequence). There are 17 residues in the CDR3. Here the CDR3 DNA reads TGTTCCAGCAGCTTCCGGGACAGGGGGCCAGGACTTGATAGCTACACCTTC. Protein product: CSSSFRDRGPGLDSYTF.

The chain has TRBV6-1 and TRBJ2-7; 12 bases agree with TRBD1. V trimming: 4 bases; J trimming: 0 bases; junction bases outside the gene matches: 7. Germline V gene lookup returns CDR1 MNHNS and CDR2 SASEGT. There are 17 residues in the CDR3. This CDR3 is CASSVGTGGDLSYEQYF. CDR3 in DNA: TGTGCCAGCAGTGTCGGGACAGGGGGCGATCTCTCCTACGAGCAGTACTTC.

The rearrangement joins TRBV12-5 to TRBJ1-2, with D tentatively TRBD1 (6 bases). Trimming pared 2 bases from V and 5 bases from J, leaving 9 bases between. The CDR3 runs to 13 residues. Germline CDR1 LGHNT, CDR2 FRNRAP. CDR3 in DNA: TGTGCTAGTGGTTTGAACAGGGCATATGGCTACACCTTC. Protein: CASGLNRAYGYTF.

This clone was counted between two and nine times. The chain is built from TRBV27 and TRBJ1-1; weak D call: TRBD1 (5 bases). The CDR3 runs 14 residues. Deletions cut 6 bases from V and 1 base from J, with 12 bases between. In germline, CDR1 is MNHEY, CDR2 SMNVEV (reference sequence). CDR3 nucleotides: TGTGCCAGCAGGGGGGGACTTACGAACACTGAAGCTTTCTTT. Protein: CASRGGLTNTEAFF.

The genes are TRBV10-1 and TRBJ1-2; no clear D. The length of the CDR3 is 13 residues. Germline CDR1 WNHNN, CDR2 SYGVQD (reference sequence). The V and J ends lost 0 bases and 5 bases respectively, with 7 bases between them. CDR3: CASSESQLYGYTF. The CDR3 DNA reads TGCGCCAGCAGTGAGTCACAATTATATGGCTACACCTTC.

V gene TRBV6-5 combines with J gene TRBJ1-6, with TRBD1 as a possible D gene (6 bases). CDR3 length: 12 residues. Trimming shortened V by 5 bases and J by 13 bases, and 12 bases separated the two germline ends. Germline V gene lookup returns CDR1 MNHEY and CDR2 SVGAGI. CDR3 DNA sequence: TGTGCCAGCAGTGAGGGGGTCCGGCCCCTCCACTTT. The encoded protein is CASSEGVRPLHF.

The chain combines TRBV12-5 with TRBJ1-2; 11 bases match TRBD1. The CDR3 loop spans 17 amino acids. CDR1 is LGHNT and CDR2 is FRNRAP in the germline V gene. V lost 1 base to trimming and J lost 6 bases; unmatched junction nucleotides: 10. The CDR3 nucleotides are TGTGCTAGTGGTTTGGCAGCGGGACAGGGGGACTCTGATGGCTACACCTTC. Residues: CASGLAAGQGDSDGYTF.